Each of the 12 T cell receptor beta chains below was sequenced from the same sample in a study of tumor-infiltrating lymphocytes in oesophageal squamous cell carcinoma. One entry per CDR3 protein, called by TCRdb with MiXCR from the PCR reads. The sample holds approximately 12,000 distinct CDR3 sequences, 45% to 65% seen once. Sequenced material: esophageal tumor tissue. These TCRs come from a male donor with esophageal squamous cell carcinoma.

The chain joins TRBV12-3 or TRBV12-4 to TRBJ2-7; D remains unclear. This CDR3 contains 15 residues. V lost 5 bases to trimming and J lost 2 bases, with 16 bases between them. The CDR3 spells CASSLGPISAYEQYF. The CDR3 bases are TGTGCCAGCAGTCTAGGACCGATTAGTGCCTACGAGCAGTACTTC.

The genes are TRBV7-2 and TRBJ2-1; 7 bases align to TRBD1. The V segment lost 1 base and the J segment 7 bases; nucleotides outside the gene matches: 7. The V gene's germline CDR1 is SGHTA and CDR2 FQGNSA. This CDR3 is 15 amino acids long. CDR3 region: CASSLDLGGVNEQFF. CDR3 coding DNA: TGTGCCAGCAGCTTAGATCTAGGGGGCGTGAATGAGCAGTTCTTC.

The chain links TRBV6-1 to TRBJ2-3; TRBD1 is a possible D gene (6 bases). Matching the DNA end better, TRBJ2-7 makes the J call doubtful. Per the germline V gene, CDR1 is MNHNS and CDR2 is SASEGT. The CDR3 spans 15 residues. Written as DNA, the CDR3 is TGTGCCAGCATGGCCGACAGGCCCCGAGACCGCGAGCAGTACTTC. The encoded protein is CASMADRPRDREQYF.

V gene TRBV7-2 combines with J gene TRBJ2-3; D possibly corresponds to TRBD2 (6 bases). V was pared by 5 bases and J by 0 bases, with 15 bases between. CDR3 length: 16 amino acids. CDR1 and CDR2 (germline): SGHTA, FQGNSA. CDR3 sequence: CASSNNGRLSTDTQYF. In nucleotides, the CDR3 is TGTGCCAGCAGCAATAATGGGAGGTTGAGCACAGATACGCAGTATTTT.

This clonotype has a handful of counts. The V and J genes are TRBV7-6 and TRBJ2-3; D gene uncertain. The CDR3 has 14 residues. Trimming removed 5 bases from V and 6 bases from J, with 15 bases in between. Germline V lookup: CDR1 SGHVS, CDR2 FNYEAQ. The CDR3 loop reads CASSPPSAADTQYF. The CDR3 nucleotides read TGTGCCAGCAGCCCCCCCTCTGCGGCGGATACGCAGTATTTT.

This clonotype was observed at least ten times. The chain couples TRBV7-8 to TRBJ1-2; TRBD1 matches 11 bases. Trimming cost V 1 base and J 7 bases; bases outside gene matches: 5. The germline gives CDR1 SGHVS, CDR2 FQNEAQ. There are 15 residues in the CDR3. The CDR3 nucleotides read TGTGCCAGCAGCTTAGACGGACAGGGGGCAGGTGGCTACACCTTC. This encodes CASSLDGQGAGGYTF.

Turning to this clonotype: An end of the junction does not agree with germline; a read error may underlie this. This chain connects TRBV13 to TRBJ2-3; D unresolved. The CDR3 sequence is 14 residues long. Germline V CDR1 and CDR2: PRHDT, FYEKMQ (reference sequence). The CDR3 loop is CASSLELNTDTQYF. CDR3 nucleotide sequence: TGCGCCAGCAGCTTGGAGCTGAACACAGATACGCAGTATTTT.

The chain recombines TRBV7-6 with TRBJ1-2; 10 nucleotides agree with TRBD1. CDR1 is SGHVS and CDR2 is FNYEAQ in the germline V gene. The CDR3 has 13 amino acids. The J segment lost 8 bases and the V segment lost 4 bases, leaving 4 bases of the junction unmatched. DNA of the CDR3: TGTGCCAGCAGCTCCGGACAGGGGGACGGCTACACCTTC. The encoded protein is CASSSGQGDGYTF.

This clonotype counts as medium-sized. The V and J genes are TRBV24-1 and TRBJ2-2; the match to TRBD2 covers 7 bases. The ends lost 4 bases at V and 2 bases at J; junction bases unmatched: 15. Germline CDR1 reads KGHDR; CDR2 reads SFDVKD. This CDR3 has 19 residues. The DNA for the CDR3 is TGTGCCACCAGTGAGTTGACCCCCCCTAGCGGCCCTAACACCGGGGAGCTGTTTTTT. The encoded protein is CATSELTPPSGPNTGELFF.

This clonotype was picked up many times. The rearrangement uses TRBV28 and TRBJ2-1, with no clear D. V was clipped by 6 bases and J by 8 bases, with 8 bases between them. The CDR3 length is 11 residues. The germline V gene encodes CDR1 MDHEN and CDR2 SYDVKM. In DNA form, the CDR3 reads TGTGCCAGCAGGAGGCTTCATGAGCAGTTCTTC. As protein: CASRRLHEQFF.

CDR3 DNA: TGTGCCAGCAGTGTCGGGCTCCAAGAGACCCAGTACTTC. It is translated as CASSVGLQETQYF. The V and J genes are TRBV2 and TRBJ2-5, with D uncertain. Trimming stripped 4 bases from V and 1 base from J, with 7 bases between. This CDR3 spans 13 amino acids. Per germline, CDR1 SNHLY and CDR2 FYNNEI.

V usage is TRBV7-2 and J usage is TRBJ2-7, with D perhaps being TRBD1 or TRBD2 (7 bases each). V was shortened by 4 bases and J by 2 bases, with 27 bases between the two germline ends. This CDR3 region has 19 residues. Germline V lookup: CDR1 SGHTA, CDR2 FQGNSA. DNA for the CDR3: TGTGCCAGCAGCTCTCCGCGGCGCGGGGGACAGCCTACCACCTACGAGCAGTACTTC. Its protein is CASSSPRRGGQPTTYEQYF.